These 22 T cell receptor beta chains were all obtained from the same sample, sequenced in a study of T-cell memory formation after mild COVID-19. From the 5' RACE reads, TCRdb called clonotypes with MiXCR, one entry per CDR3 protein. The data show hundreds of thousands of distinct CDR3 sequences, with roughly 18% seen just once and about 12% held by the top ten. Sequenced input: PBMCs or a T cell subset sorted from them (not recorded which). The receptors derive from an adult woman who had mild COVID-19 (a few samples of this study predate the infection). Cell type and time point are not known.

A few counts support this clonotype. This chain's CDR3 is CASSFRGGTTGELFF. CDR3 in DNA: TGTGCCAGCAGTTTCCGGGGGGGGACCACCGGGGAGCTGTTTTTT. The chain links TRBV12-3 or TRBV12-4 to TRBJ2-2, with 8 nucleotides matching TRBD2. The CDR3 runs 15 residues. The V segment lost 3 bases and the J segment 4 bases; nucleotides outside the gene matches: 4.

This clonotype showed up just a few times. The J gene is TRBJ1-1, the V gene TRBV25-1, with a weak D call TRBD1 (6 bases). Germline V gives CDR1 MGHDK, CDR2 SYGVNS. Trimming stripped 1 base from V and 10 bases from J, with 13 bases between. The CDR3 totals 13 residues. CDR3: CASSELGGWAAFF. The CDR3 DNA follows: TGTGCCAGCAGTGAATTAGGGGGGTGGGCAGCTTTCTTT.

This clonotype occurred a few times. The chain combines TRBV24-1 with TRBJ2-3; the match to TRBD1 covers 7 bases. The CDR3 is made up of 15 amino acids. V lost 0 bases, J lost 4 bases, and 3 bases stayed unmatched. Germline CDR1 and CDR2: KGHDR and SFDVKD. DNA of the CDR3: TGTGCCACCAGTGATTTGCTACAGGGGCCAGATACGCAGTATTTT. This sequence encodes CATSDLLQGPDTQYF.

The CDR3 region has the DNA TGTGCCAGCAGTTTGTTGGACACGGGGGGCAATCAGCCCCAGCATTTT. The encoded protein is CASSLLDTGGNQPQHF. The chain links TRBV12-3 or TRBV12-4 to TRBJ1-5, with D possibly being TRBD1 (5 bases). Deletions cut 3 bases from V and 2 bases from J, with 14 bases between. The CDR3 spans 16 residues.

This clonotype was found a few times. This chain connects TRBV7-9 to TRBJ2-5; 11 bases align to TRBD1. Germline V CDR1 and CDR2: SEHNR, FQNEAQ (reference sequence). The CDR3 is 16 amino acids. V gave up 5 bases and J gave up 4 bases; unmatched junction bases: 9. CDR3 DNA: TGTGCCAGCAGCCCCCTAGGACAGGGGGCCCGAGAGACCCAGTACTTC. Translating gives CASSPLGQGARETQYF.

The chain has TRBV11-3 and TRBJ2-7; 11 bases match TRBD2. V was pared by 5 bases and J by 6 bases, with 6 bases of the junction left unmatched. Germline CDR1 SGHNT, CDR2 YENEEA. This CDR3 has 14 amino acids. In nucleotides, the CDR3 is TGTGCCAGCAGCGCGATTAGCGGGAGGGGCGAGCAGTACTTC. It codes for CASSAISGRGEQYF.

This rearrangement joins TRBV19 to TRBJ2-7; D remains unclear. The V end was cut by 4 bases, the J end by 5 bases, with 24 bases between. Germline V gene data show CDR1 as LNHDA and CDR2 as SQIVND (reference sequence). This CDR3 region has 17 residues. The CDR3 loop is CASSTVHRPSSSNEQYF. The CDR3 region has the DNA TGTGCCAGTAGTACCGTTCACAGACCTTCCTCGAGTAACGAGCAGTACTTC.

This chain uses TRBV10-2 with TRBJ2-3, with 12 bases fitting TRBD2. Germline trimming cut 4 bases from V and 0 bases from J; bases unmatched to any gene: 11. Looked up from germline, CDR1 is WSHSY and CDR2 is SAAADI. The CDR3 covers 19 residues. CDR3 coding DNA: TGCGCCAGCAGTGGTTGGCTAGCGGGGGGGACTCGAAGCACAGATACGCAGTATTTT. Its translation is CASSGWLAGGTRSTDTQYF.

This clonotype came up a few times. The chain carries TRBV20-1 and TRBJ2-2, with 10 positions matching TRBD2. Per the germline V gene, CDR1 is DFQATT and CDR2 is SNEGSKA (reference sequence). After removal of 6 bases from V and 3 bases from J, the junction contained 7 bases not matched to a gene. The CDR3 is 15 amino acids. The CDR3 coding sequence is TGCAGTGCCATGGCTCTAGCGGGGGACACCGGGGAGCTGTTTTTT. Protein sequence: CSAMALAGDTGELFF.

The CDR3 spells CAWSPPGTSNQPQHF. DNA for the CDR3: TGTGCCTGGAGTCCACCGGGGACTAGCAATCAGCCCCAGCATTTT. The rearrangement uses TRBV30 and TRBJ1-5; TRBD1 might be the D (5 bases). V was pared by 2 bases and J by 0 bases, with 11 bases between. The CDR3 runs 15 residues. Germline V gene lookup returns CDR1 GTSNPN and CDR2 SVGIG (reference sequence).

The rearrangement joins TRBV12-3 or TRBV12-4 to TRBJ2-5, with a possible D match to TRBD2 (5 bases). The length of the CDR3 is 14 residues. With 2 bases removed from V and 4 bases from J, the gap between germline ends came to 11 bases. The CDR3 sequence is CASSLRGSGETQYF. The CDR3 nucleotides are TGTGCCAGCAGTTTACGAGGGTCTGGAGAGACCCAGTACTTC.

The chain couples TRBV5-1 to TRBJ1-2, with D uncertain. The germline V and J ends were trimmed by 1 base and 9 bases, with 16 bases remaining between them. Germline CDR1 and CDR2: SGHRS and YFSETQ. The CDR3 is 14 residues long. CDR3 coding DNA: TGCGCCAGCAGCTTGCGGGGAAGGGATGGGAGCTACACCTTC. It is translated as CASSLRGRDGSYTF.

DNA of the CDR3: TGCGCCAGCAGCTTGGATGGGTTAAGCGACACCGGGGAGCTGTTTTTT. It translates to CASSLDGLSDTGELFF. The genes are TRBV5-1 and TRBJ2-2, with D hard to call. Trimming left V 0 bases short and J 3 bases short, with 12 bases between. The CDR3 has 16 residues. CDR1 is SGHRS and CDR2 is YFSETQ in the germline V gene. The full variable domain, in which reference TRBV5-1 and TRBJ2-2 provide the parts outside the CDR3, is KAGVTQTPRYLIKTRGQQVTLSCSPISGHRSVSWYQQTPGQGLQFLFEYFSETQRNKGNFPGRFSGRQFSNSRSEMNVSTLELGDSALYLCASSLDGLSDTGELFFGEGSRLTVL.

This chain links TRBV9 with TRBJ2-7; TRBD1 agrees at 9 bases. In germline, CDR1 is SGDLS, CDR2 YYNGEE. CDR3 size: 14 residues. The trim removed 0 bases at V and 9 bases at J, leaving 7 bases unmatched. The CDR3 region is CASSVESGTGMQYF. CDR3 bases: TGTGCCAGCAGCGTAGAATCCGGGACAGGGATGCAGTACTTC.

This clonotype was seen at least ten times. The gene calls are TRBV7-9 and TRBJ2-7, with D possibly matching TRBD1 (6 bases). The CDR3 spans 13 residues. Trimming shortened V by 5 bases and J by 5 bases, and 13 bases separated the two germline ends. The germline gives CDR1 SEHNR, CDR2 FQNEAQ (reference sequence). The CDR3 here is CASSQSNRDEQYF. CDR3 sequence (DNA): TGTGCCAGCAGCCAATCTAACAGGGACGAGCAGTACTTC. Full variable domain (missing parts from reference TRBV7-9 and TRBJ2-7): DTGVSQNPRHKITKRGQNVTFRCDPISEHNRLYWYRQTLGQGPEFLTYFQNEAQLEKSRLLSDRFSAERPKGSFSTLEIQRTEQGDSAMYLCASSQSNRDEQYFGPGTRLTVT.

This clonotype has at least ten counts. V usage is TRBV7-3 and J usage is TRBJ1-1; 8 bases agree with TRBD1. From germline, CDR1 is SGHTA and CDR2 FQGTGA. Unmatched junction bases numbered 6, after V lost 5 bases and J lost 4 bases. The CDR3 sequence is 14 residues long. The CDR3 here is CASSPGQGGTEAFF. The CDR3 DNA follows: TGTGCCAGCAGCCCAGGACAGGGAGGCACTGAAGCTTTCTTT.

A few counts support this clonotype. The CDR3 sequence is CASSIVGGISPLHF. For the CDR3, the DNA is TGTGCCAGTAGTATAGTAGGAGGAATCTCACCCCTCCACTTT. This chain uses TRBV19 with TRBJ1-6; D ambiguous. Germline CDR1 and CDR2: LNHDA and SQIVND (reference sequence). The CDR3 is 14 amino acids. Trimming took off 1 base at V and 10 bases at J, with 11 bases between the two ends. The full variable domain, with the rest looked up from reference TRBV19 and TRBJ1-6, is DGGITQSPKYLFRKEGQNVTLSCEQNLNHDAMYWYRQDPGQGLRLIYYSQIVNDFQKGDIAEGYSVSREKKESFPLTVTSAQKNPTAFYLCASSIVGGISPLHFGNGTRLTVT.

This clonotype was recorded once. CDR3 DNA: TGTGCCTGGAGTGAGGGCCGCGGAGCCAACGTCCTGACTTTC. Translated, it gives CAWSEGRGANVLTF. The chain carries TRBV30 and TRBJ2-6; D not resolved. CDR1 and CDR2 (germline): GTSNPN, SVGIG (reference sequence). V was clipped by 1 base and J by 7 bases, with 11 bases between them. The length of the CDR3 is 14 residues.

This clonotype was detected ten times or more. The chain employs TRBV7-2 and TRBJ2-6; D is undetermined. Trimming pared 6 bases from V and 4 bases from J, leaving 10 bases between. The CDR3 loop spans 14 amino acids. CDR1 SGHTA and CDR2 FQGNSA come from the germline V gene. CDR3 sequence (DNA): TGTGCCAGCAGTCCTCTACAGGGGGCCAACGTCCTGACTTTC. Protein product: CASSPLQGANVLTF.

The sample holds many counts of this clonotype. V and J are TRBV18 and TRBJ1-2; D is unresolved. V lost 3 bases to trimming and J lost 0 bases, with 17 bases between them. Germline V CDR1 and CDR2: KGHSH, LQKENI. The CDR3 extends over 17 amino acids. The CDR3 loop reads CASSPASGGGSNYGYTF. CDR3 bases: TGTGCCAGCTCACCCGCCTCTGGCGGCGGATCTAACTATGGCTACACCTTC.

This chain links TRBV7-9 with TRBJ2-7; 7 nucleotides line up with TRBD1. The CDR3 covers 14 residues. CDR1 and CDR2 (germline): SEHNR, FQNEAQ (reference sequence). Losses at the gene ends were 5 bases for V and 0 bases for J; bases not matched to a gene: 4. In DNA form, the CDR3 reads TGTGCCAGCAGCCAGGACAGGCTCTCCTACGAGCAGTACTTC. Its protein product is CASSQDRLSYEQYF.

This clonotype is a singleton in its sample. The chain joins TRBV11-2 to TRBJ2-5; TRBD2 matches 10 bases. J lost 5 bases, V lost 4 bases, and 13 bases had no gene match. The CDR3 sequence is 17 residues long. From germline, CDR1 is SGHAT and CDR2 FQNNGV. For the CDR3, the DNA is TGTGCCAGCAGCTCCTCCCTTATTAGCGGGAGGTGGGAGACCCAGTACTTC. As protein: CASSSSLISGRWETQYF.